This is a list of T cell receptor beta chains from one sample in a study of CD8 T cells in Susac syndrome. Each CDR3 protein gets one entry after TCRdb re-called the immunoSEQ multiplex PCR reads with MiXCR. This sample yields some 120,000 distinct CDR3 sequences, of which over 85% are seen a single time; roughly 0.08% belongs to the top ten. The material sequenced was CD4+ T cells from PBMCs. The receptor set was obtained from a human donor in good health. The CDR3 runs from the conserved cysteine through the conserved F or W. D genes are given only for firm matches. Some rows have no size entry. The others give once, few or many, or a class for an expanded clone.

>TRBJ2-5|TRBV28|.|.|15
CASSQTQGSGETQYF
TGTGCCAGCAGCCAAACCCAGGGGTCGGGGGAGACCCAGTACTTC
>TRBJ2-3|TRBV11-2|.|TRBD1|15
CASSHQGGFTDTQYF
TGTGCCAGCAGCCACCAAGGGGGCTTCACAGATACGCAGTATTTT
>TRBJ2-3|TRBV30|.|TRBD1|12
CAWDTGADTQYF
TGTGCCTGGGACACAGGGGCCGATACGCAGTATTTT
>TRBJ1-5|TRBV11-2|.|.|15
CASSLRGLINQPQHF
TGTGCCAGCAGCTTAAGGGGGTTGATCAATCAGCCCCAGCATTTT
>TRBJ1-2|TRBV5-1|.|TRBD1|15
CASSLGDRGAYGYTF
TGCGCCAGCAGCTTGGGGGACAGGGGGGCGTACGGCTACACCTTC
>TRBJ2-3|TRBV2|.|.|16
CASSRRGTPSTDTQYF
TGTGCCAGCTCCCGGAGGGGGACGCCAAGCACAGATACGCAGTATTTT
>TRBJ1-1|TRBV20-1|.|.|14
CSARRGATNTEAFF
TGCAGTGCTAGACGGGGGGCTACGAACACTGAAGCTTTCTTT
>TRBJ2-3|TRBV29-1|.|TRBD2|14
CSVRTSGITDTQYF
TGCAGCGTCAGGACTAGCGGGATCACAGATACGCAGTATTTT
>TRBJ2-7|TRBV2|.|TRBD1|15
CASSEGDRGYNEQYF
TGTGCCAGCAGTGAAGGGGACAGGGGATACAACGAGCAGTACTTC
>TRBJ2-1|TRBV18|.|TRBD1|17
CASSPQPPGQSNNEQFF
TGTGCCAGCTCACCCCAGCCGCCGGGACAGAGTAACAATGAGCAGTTCTTC
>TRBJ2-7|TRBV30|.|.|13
CAWSGIPSYEQYF
TGTGCCTGGAGCGGAATCCCTTCCTACGAGCAGTACTTC
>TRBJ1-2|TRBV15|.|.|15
CATSRAPQETYGYTF
TGTGCCACCAGCAGAGCCCCCCAGGAAACCTATGGCTACACCTTC
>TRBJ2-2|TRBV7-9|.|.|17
CASSSAYRVKKTGELFF
TGTGCCAGCAGCTCCGCCTACAGGGTAAAAAAGACCGGGGAGCTGTTTTTT
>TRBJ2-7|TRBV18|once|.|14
CASSQSSSSYEQYF
TGTGCCAGCTCTCAGAGTTCTAGCTCCTACGAGCAGTACTTC
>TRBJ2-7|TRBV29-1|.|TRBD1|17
CSVLKGAMTGDGYEQYF
TGCAGCGTGCTTAAGGGGGCGATGACAGGGGATGGATACGAGCAGTACTTC
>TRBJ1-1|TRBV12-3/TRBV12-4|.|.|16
CASSLSEGVGNTEAFF
TGTGCCAGCAGTTTATCAGAAGGGGTGGGGAACACTGAAGCTTTCTTT
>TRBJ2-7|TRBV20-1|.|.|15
CSARDSYITAYEQYF
TGCAGTGCTAGAGATAGCTATATTACTGCCTACGAGCAGTACTTC
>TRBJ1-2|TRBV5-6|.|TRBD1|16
CASSPGTGASNYGYTF
TGTGCCAGCAGCCCGGGGACAGGCGCTTCTAACTATGGCTACACCTTC
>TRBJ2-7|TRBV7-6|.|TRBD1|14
CASSLGQGGYEQYF
TGTGCCAGCAGCCTGGGACAGGGAGGCTACGAGCAGTACTTC
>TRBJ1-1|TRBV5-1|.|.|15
CASSLSGAPNTEAFF
TGCGCCAGCAGCTTGTCCGGGGCCCCGAACACTGAAGCTTTCTTT
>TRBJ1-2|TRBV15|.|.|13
CATSRDYGNGYTF
TGTGCCACCAGCAGAGATTATGGAAACGGCTACACCTTC
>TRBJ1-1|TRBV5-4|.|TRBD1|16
CASSRTGGAGYTEAFF
TGTGCCAGCAGCCGGACAGGGGGCGCAGGGTACACTGAAGCTTTCTTT
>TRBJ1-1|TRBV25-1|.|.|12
CASSEDWGLAFF
TGTGCCAGCAGTGAAGATTGGGGGTTGGCTTTCTTT
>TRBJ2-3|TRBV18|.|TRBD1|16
CASSPQGQGNADTQYF
TGTGCCAGCTCACCACAAGGACAGGGGAACGCAGATACGCAGTATTTT
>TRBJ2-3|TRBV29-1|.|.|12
CSVDKSRGTQYF
TGCAGCGTTGATAAGTCGCGAGGTACGCAGTATTTT